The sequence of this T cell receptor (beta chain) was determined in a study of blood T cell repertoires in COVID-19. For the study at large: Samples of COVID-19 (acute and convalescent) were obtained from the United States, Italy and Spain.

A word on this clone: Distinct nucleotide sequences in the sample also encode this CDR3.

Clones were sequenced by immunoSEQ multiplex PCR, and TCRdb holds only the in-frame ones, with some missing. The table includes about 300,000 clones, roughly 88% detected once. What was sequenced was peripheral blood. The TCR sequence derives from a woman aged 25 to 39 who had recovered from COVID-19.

The CDR3 spells CATSRGDSNEKLFF. The CDR3, as DNA: TGTGCCACCAGCAGAGGGGACAGTAATGAAAAACTGTTTTTT. The chain is built from TRBV15 and TRBJ1-4; 7 nucleotides align to TRBD1. Losses at the gene ends were 1 base for V and 4 bases for J; bases not matched to a gene: 0. This CDR3 has 14 amino acids. Per the germline V gene, CDR1 is LNHNV and CDR2 is YYDKDF (reference sequence).